This TCR beta chain was captured by sequencing in a study of cytomegalovirus exposure and HLA in healthy donors. Study-wide results and caveats: Cytomegalovirus association was assigned to 170 or so TCR beta chains. A link between a missense DCLRE1C variant and TCR beta V- and J-gene trimming emerged from a later analysis.

As for this clone: Its antigen remains unknown.

Primers included in the PCR were 60 Vbeta and 13 Jbeta primers. Sequencing was performed with immunoSEQ multiplex PCR; in TCRdb, only in-frame clones are kept and a portion is missing. The table has fewer than 250,000 clones, 70% to 85% seen once; the top ten hold about 0.2%. CDR3 length: 14 residues. Germline V gives CDR1 SQVTM, CDR2 ANQGSEA. Trimming stripped 4 bases from V and 3 bases from J, with 16 bases between. Material for sequencing was PBMCs. The rearrangement links TRBV29-1 to TRBJ2-7; TRBD1 might be the D (7 bases). The source of this sequence is a girl between 2 and 10 years old in good health and CMV-seronegative. In nucleotides, the CDR3 is TGCAGCGTTGTCAGGGGGGCAGGCCGCTACGAGCAGTACTTC. Translated, it gives CSVVRGAGRYEQYF.